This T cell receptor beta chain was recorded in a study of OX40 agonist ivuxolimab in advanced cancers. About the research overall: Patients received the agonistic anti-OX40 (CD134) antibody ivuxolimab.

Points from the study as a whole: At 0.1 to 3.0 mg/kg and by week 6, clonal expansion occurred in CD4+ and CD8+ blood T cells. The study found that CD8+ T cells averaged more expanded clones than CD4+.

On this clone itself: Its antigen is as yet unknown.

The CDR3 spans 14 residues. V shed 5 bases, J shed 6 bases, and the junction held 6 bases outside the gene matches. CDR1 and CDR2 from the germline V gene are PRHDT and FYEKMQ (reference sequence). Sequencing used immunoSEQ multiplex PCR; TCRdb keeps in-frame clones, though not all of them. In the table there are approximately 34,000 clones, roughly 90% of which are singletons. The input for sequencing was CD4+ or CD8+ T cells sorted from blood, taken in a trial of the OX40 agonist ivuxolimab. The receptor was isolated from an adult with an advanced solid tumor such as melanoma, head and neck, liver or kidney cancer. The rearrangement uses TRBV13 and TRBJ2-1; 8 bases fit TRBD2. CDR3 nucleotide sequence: TGTGCCAGCAGCACCTCGGGACTAGTCAATGAGCAGTTCTTC. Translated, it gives CASSTSGLVNEQFF.